Listed here is a single TCR beta chain. What it binds is unknown. The sample originates from a study of cytomegalovirus exposure and HLA in healthy donors. Study-level results: The authors later found TCR association rates varying by HLA locus, with DRB1 most and HLA-C fewest.

Primers for the PCR totalled 60 Vbeta and 13 Jbeta. Profiling relied on immunoSEQ multiplex PCR, and the TCRdb table lists in-frame clones only, not all of them. The sample consists of about 160,000 clones, 60% to 75% of them appearing once. The CDR3 loop spans 21 amino acids. In germline, CDR1 is SGHTA, CDR2 FQGTGA. Losses at the gene ends were 4 bases for V and 4 bases for J; bases not matched to a gene: 18. The gene calls are TRBV7-3 and TRBJ2-1, with 14 nucleotides matching TRBD2. Sample: PBMCs. The TCR comes from a woman aged 50 to 60 in good health and CMV-seropositive. This chain's CDR3 is CASSSDTGTSGGRTPYNEQFF. For the CDR3, the DNA is TGTGCCAGCAGCTCCGACACCGGGACTAGCGGGGGAAGGACTCCTTACAATGAGCAGTTCTTC. Full variable domain (rest looked up from reference TRBV7-3 and TRBJ2-1): GAGVSQTPSNKVTEKGKYVELRCDPISGHTALYWYRQSLGQGPEFLIYFQGTGAADDSGLPNDRFFAVRPEGSVSTLKIQRTERGDSAVYLCASSSDTGTSGGRTPYNEQFFGPGTRLTVL.